A single sample gave rise to the 25 T cell receptor beta chains below, sequenced in a study of blood T cell repertoires in COVID-19 (dated by TCRdb to between 2020 and 2021). Library prep was done by the immunoSEQ multiplex PCR assay. The source is immuneACCESS, and TCRdb retained only in-frame sequences with V and J called. Part of the clones is not carried over; for the studies checked, unresolved V genes explain less than half of this, and the remainder is unexplained. The sample contains approximately 100,000 clones, under 80% of them found a single time. 20% to 25% of the sample is in the top ten clones. Sequenced: peripheral blood. The receptor source for this set is a man in his 70s with active or convalescent COVID-19.

This chain connects TRBV5-1 to TRBJ2-1; TRBD1 matches 11 bases. V was clipped by 5 bases and J by 4 bases; unmatched bases: 8. Per germline, CDR1 SGHRS and CDR2 YFSETQ. The CDR3 totals 16 residues. CDR3 residues: CASRRGGTGGYNEQFF. The CDR3 DNA reads TGCGCCAGCAGAAGGGGTGGGACAGGGGGATACAATGAGCAGTTCTTC.

This clone was counted a few times. The chain combines TRBV9 with TRBJ1-1, with D hard to call. V shed 3 bases and J shed 0 bases, with 12 bases lying between them. The CDR3 sequence is 15 residues long. The V gene's germline CDR1 is SGDLS and CDR2 YYNGEE. The CDR3 DNA reads as TGTGCCAGCAGCGCCCGAGGGTTCGTGAACACTGAAGCTTTCTTT. Protein sequence: CASSARGFVNTEAFF.

The V gene is TRBV18, the J gene TRBJ2-7, with a tentative D call TRBD2 (5 bases). CDR1 is KGHSH, CDR2 LQKENI, per germline. The CDR3 consists of 11 residues. Trimming cost V 11 bases and J 3 bases, with 11 bases left between them. CDR3 loop: CAGPGSYEQYF. The CDR3 DNA is TGTGCCGGCCCGGGGAGCTACGAGCAGTACTTC.

This chain links TRBV9 with TRBJ2-3, with unresolved D. Germline V gene lookup returns CDR1 SGDLS and CDR2 YYNGEE. Trimming took off 4 bases at V and 0 bases at J, with 9 bases between the two ends. This CDR3 has 14 residues. CDR3 in amino acids: CASSPQSSTDTQYF. CDR3 DNA sequence: TGTGCCAGCAGCCCCCAATCCAGCACAGATACGCAGTATTTT.

The V gene is TRBV2, the J gene TRBJ2-3; tentative D call: TRBD2 (7 bases). Germline CDR1 SNHLY, CDR2 FYNNEI. This CDR3 contains 15 residues. V lost 8 bases to trimming and J lost 6 bases, with 21 bases between them. For the CDR3, the DNA is TGTGCCAGCTCCCCAGGGGCGGGAGCGGGGGATACGCAGTATTTT. It encodes CASSPGAGAGDTQYF. Full variable domain (rest looked up from reference TRBV2 and TRBJ2-3): EPEVTQTPSHQVTQMGQEVILRCVPISNHLYFYWYRQILGQKVEFLVSFYNNEISEKSEIFDDQFSVERPDGSNFTLKIRSTKLEDSAMYFCASSPGAGAGDTQYFGPGTRLTVL.

The chain employs TRBV19 and TRBJ1-5; tentatively, D is TRBD1 (5 bases). This CDR3 has 17 residues. From germline, CDR1 is LNHDA and CDR2 SQIVND (reference sequence). Trimming removed 3 bases at V and 1 base at J, with 16 bases between. In DNA, the CDR3 is TGTGCCAGTAGTATTGGGAGGGACCGGATCAGCAATCAGCCCCAGCATTTT. Protein sequence: CASSIGRDRISNQPQHF.

The chain employs TRBV14 and TRBJ1-1; a possible D gene is TRBD1 (5 bases). The V gene lost 4 bases and the J gene lost 5 bases, with 20 bases spanning the gap. Looked up from germline, CDR1 is SGHDN and CDR2 is FVKESK. The CDR3 spans 16 residues. The CDR3 loop is CASSPGGEGWRTEAFF. The CDR3 bases are TGTGCCAGCAGCCCAGGAGGGGAGGGGTGGAGGACTGAAGCTTTCTTT.

The chain uses TRBV7-2 and TRBJ2-1; 12 bases agree with TRBD1. Looked up from germline, CDR1 is SGHTA and CDR2 is FQGNSA. With V trimmed by 5 bases and J by 10 bases, 12 bases remained unmatched. This CDR3 comprises 16 residues. This chain's CDR3 is CASSLSGTGGLREQFF. DNA of the CDR3: TGTGCCAGCAGCCTGTCCGGGACAGGGGGCTTGAGGGAGCAGTTCTTC.

The V gene is TRBV5-6, the J gene TRBJ1-2; no clear D gene. CDR1 SGHDT and CDR2 YYEEEE come from the germline V gene. Between the trimmed V and J ends, which lost 4 bases and 6 bases, there was a span of 10 bases. The CDR3 contains 12 residues. Written as DNA, the CDR3 is TGTGCCAGCAGCCGGAGGGTGGATGGCTACACCTTC. Protein: CASSRRVDGYTF.

The chain uses TRBV7-3 and TRBJ2-2, with 10 bases fitting TRBD2. The V gene end was trimmed by 1 base and the J gene end by 7 bases; junction bases not matched to a gene: 3. The CDR3 totals 15 residues. The germline gives CDR1 SGHTA, CDR2 FQGTGA. The CDR3: CASSLRLAGDGELFF. CDR3 coding DNA: TGTGCCAGCAGCTTAAGACTAGCGGGTGACGGGGAGCTGTTTTTT.

This clone was observed once. This chain links TRBV7-9 with TRBJ2-7; possible D gene TRBD2, 5 bases. V gave up 5 bases and J gave up 0 bases, with 11 bases separating them. CDR3 length: 14 residues. Germline assignment: CDR1 SEHNR and CDR2 FQNEAQ (reference sequence). The CDR3 protein is CASSAGGSSYEQYF. The DNA for the CDR3 is TGTGCCAGCAGCGCCGGTGGGAGCTCCTACGAGCAGTACTTC.

The chain combines TRBV27 with TRBJ1-5, with 8 bases lining up with TRBD1. From germline, CDR1 is MNHEY and CDR2 SMNVEV (reference sequence). The CDR3 has 17 residues. V lost 4 bases to trimming and J lost 0 bases; unmatched junction nucleotides: 8. The CDR3 nucleotides read TGTGCCAGCAGTTCTCGGACAGGGCCGCTTAGCAATCAGCCCCAGCATTTT. This translates into CASSSRTGPLSNQPQHF.

This clone was counted between two and nine times. J is TRBJ2-7 and V is TRBV18, with 11 bases lining up with TRBD2. V lost 5 bases to trimming and J lost 3 bases; unmatched junction nucleotides: 6. This CDR3 has 15 amino acids. The germline CDR1 and CDR2 sequences are KGHSH and LQKENI. The CDR3 nucleotides read TGTGCCAGCTCAGCTAGCGGGGGGAATGACTACGAGCAGTACTTC. It is translated as CASSASGGNDYEQYF. The full variable domain, in which reference TRBV18 and TRBJ2-7 provide the parts outside the CDR3, is NAGVMQNPRHLVRRRGQEARLRCSPMKGHSHVYWYRQLPEEGLKFMVYLQKENIIDESGMPKERFSAEFPKEGPSILRIQQVVRGDSAAYFCASSASGGNDYEQYFGPGTRLTVT.

As DNA, the CDR3 is TGTGCCAGCAGGAGAGACGGGAATCAGCCCCAGCATTTT. As protein: CASRRDGNQPQHF. The chain has TRBV2 and TRBJ1-5; D uncertain. CDR3 length equals 13 residues. Trimming removed 6 bases from V and 4 bases from J, with 10 bases in between. Germline V gives CDR1 SNHLY, CDR2 FYNNEI.

A few counts support this clone. The CDR3 DNA is TGTGCCAGCTCATCCGGGACAGGGTTCGAGCAGTACTTC. Its translation is CASSSGTGFEQYF. The chain employs TRBV18 and TRBJ2-7; 9 nucleotides line up with TRBD1. Trimming cost V 5 bases and J 6 bases; bases outside gene matches: 5. The CDR3 is made up of 13 amino acids. Germline CDR1 reads KGHSH; CDR2 reads LQKENI.

V is TRBV9 and J is TRBJ1-5; no firm D call. Trimming stripped 5 bases from V and 0 bases from J, with 9 bases between. Germline-derived CDR1 and CDR2 are SGDLS and YYNGEE. CDR3 length equals 14 residues. The CDR3 sequence is CASSDGHSNQPQHF. The CDR3 DNA follows: TGTGCCAGCAGTGATGGGCATAGCAATCAGCCCCAGCATTTT.

The chain carries TRBV12-5 and TRBJ2-5, with 8 bases aligning to TRBD1. CDR3 size: 15 residues. Germline lookup yields CDR1 LGHNT and CDR2 FRNRAP. J was trimmed by 5 bases and V by 2 bases; bases with no gene match: 7. CDR3 coding DNA: TGTGCTAGTGGTTTGAGCAACAGGGGGAGTGAGACCCAGTACTTC. Translating gives CASGLSNRGSETQYF.

The sample holds a few counts of this clone. V usage is TRBV6-5 and J usage is TRBJ1-2, with D perhaps matching TRBD1 (6 bases). This CDR3 contains 15 residues. In germline, CDR1 is MNHEY, CDR2 SVGAGI. Trimming took 2 bases from V and 1 from J, leaving 11 bases between them. In DNA form, the CDR3 reads TGTGCCAGCAGTTACCGACAGGACCGTAACTATGGCTACACCTTC. As protein: CASSYRQDRNYGYTF.

This rearrangement joins TRBV18 to TRBJ1-2, with 10 bases fitting TRBD1. The length of the CDR3 is 18 residues. CDR1 and CDR2 from the germline V gene are KGHSH and LQKENI. Losses at the gene ends were 6 bases for V and 1 base for J; bases not matched to a gene: 14. The CDR3 DNA reads TGTGCCAGCTCGCCCGGTTGGGGGACAGGGGTAGTTAACTATGGCTACACCTTC. This gives the protein CASSPGWGTGVVNYGYTF.

This chain links TRBV6-5 with TRBJ2-1, with D tentatively TRBD2 (6 bases). The CDR3 runs 16 residues. Deletions cut 4 bases from V and 1 base from J, with 14 bases between. Germline CDR1 reads MNHEY; CDR2 reads SVGAGI. CDR3 loop: CASSSSIAESYNEQFF. For the CDR3, the DNA is TGTGCCAGCAGTTCTAGCATAGCGGAATCCTACAATGAGCAGTTCTTC.

This clone was seen a few times. The genes are TRBV6-6 and TRBJ2-5; possibly TRBD1 for D (5 bases). The CDR3 is made up of 13 amino acids. Germline assignment: CDR1 MNHNY and CDR2 SVGAGI (reference sequence). V dropped 2 bases and J dropped 5 bases, with 9 bases sitting between them. The CDR3 region has the DNA TGTGCCAGCAGTTACGTCAGGGTGGAGACCCAGTACTTC. The encoded protein is CASSYVRVETQYF.

The gene calls are TRBV5-1 and TRBJ1-2; D is ambiguous. Germline V gives CDR1 SGHRS, CDR2 YFSETQ. This CDR3 spans 16 amino acids. Trimming took 0 bases from V and 3 from J, leaving 15 bases between them. The CDR3 DNA reads TGCGCCAGCAGCTTGGGGTACAAGGCAGCGGACTATGGCTACACCTTC. Protein sequence: CASSLGYKAADYGYTF.

V gene TRBV3-1 (or the pseudogene TRBV3-2) combines with J gene TRBJ2-3; 7 nucleotides line up with TRBD1. The V gene's germline CDR1 is LGHDT and CDR2 YNNKEL (reference sequence). The CDR3 extends over 15 amino acids. The junction had 8 bases not matched to a gene; V was cut back by 4 bases and J by 4 bases. CDR3 DNA sequence: TGTGCCAGCAGCCCCTTTAACACAGGGGCAGATACGCAGTATTTT. This codes for CASSPFNTGADTQYF.

This chain links TRBV14 with TRBJ2-1; TRBD2 might be the D (5 bases). CDR3 length: 17 residues. The V gene lost 3 bases and the J gene lost 1 base, with 16 bases spanning the gap. From germline, CDR1 is SGHDN and CDR2 FVKESK. This CDR3 reads CASSQAPVRVSYNEQFF. The CDR3 coding sequence is TGTGCCAGCAGCCAGGCCCCCGTGCGGGTGTCCTACAATGAGCAGTTCTTC.

The rearrangement links TRBV27 to TRBJ1-1, with 9 nucleotides matching TRBD1. V gave up 6 bases and J gave up 3 bases; unmatched junction bases: 2. There are 13 residues in the CDR3. The germline CDR1 and CDR2 sequences are MNHEY and SMNVEV (reference sequence). The CDR3 spells CASSRDRDTEAFF. CDR3 sequence (DNA): TGTGCCAGCAGCCGGGACAGGGACACTGAAGCTTTCTTT.